This note documents a single T cell receptor (beta chain) sequence. What it recognizes is unknown. These data come from a study of shared clonotypes between healthy human individuals. Study-wide points: The rarefaction results pointed to incomplete sorted-subset sequencing despite large depth.

Germline assignment: CDR1 SGHRS and CDR2 YFSETQ. The CDR3 length is 14 residues. Trimming removed 4 bases from V and 7 bases from J; junction bases left unmatched: 9. Genomic DNA belonging to each subset was distributed in equal measure over several immunoSEQ plates. The repertoire was sequenced with immunoSEQ multiplex PCR; TCRdb's copy has only in-frame clones and lacks some. The data show some 550,000 clones, with around 97% seen just once and 0.045% to 0.06% held by the top ten. Donors were healthy HIV-negative adults without recent acute infections or vaccinations. The sequenced sample consisted of naive CD4+ T cells sorted from blood. Subset defined: CD45RA+ positively selected. The TCR was taken from a woman aged 25 to 39 in good health. The chain employs TRBV5-1 and TRBJ2-7; 9 bases are shared with TRBD1. CDR3 bases: TGCGCCAGCAGCAGAGGGGGACAGGGTTTAGAGCAGTACTTC. Translated: CASSRGGQGLEQYF.